This T cell receptor (beta chain) was obtained from a study of blood T cell repertoires in COVID-19. Across the study: The United States, Italy and Spain provided the acute and convalescent COVID-19 samples. T cells, B-cell-depleted T cells, or PBMCs provided the cDNA or gDNA that served as material.

Germline V gene sequence: CDR1 MDHEN, CDR2 SYDVKM. V was pared by 5 bases and J by 5 bases, with 10 bases of the junction left unmatched. CDR3 size: 16 residues. As handled by the study authors: The assay estimated nucleated cells by amplifying reference gene primers. Repertoires were generated with immunoSEQ multiplex PCR, while TCRdb's copy carries only in-frame clones and drops some. The DNA gave D and trimming, while V, J and clone size come from that table. The sample records fewer than 80,000 clones, around nine tenths being singletons. The specimen was peripheral blood. The sequence was obtained from a man aged 65 to 79 with acute or convalescent COVID-19. The rearrangement joins TRBV28 to TRBJ2-7; 12 bases fit TRBD1. The CDR3 loop is CASSLPAGTGGNEQYF. In DNA, the CDR3 is TGTGCCAGCAGTCTACCGGCCGGGACAGGGGGCAACGAGCAGTACTTC. Complete variable domain (other parts from reference TRBV28 and TRBJ2-7): DVKVTQSSRYLVKRTGEKVFLECVQDMDHENMFWYRQDPGLGLRLIYFSYDVKMKEKGDIPEGYSVSREKKERFSLILESASTNQTSMYLCASSLPAGTGGNEQYFGPGTRLTVT.